Presented here are 15 T cell receptor beta chains from one specimen sequenced in a study of CD8 T cells in Susac syndrome. RNA amounts of about 0.5 to 1 ug underwent reverse transcription with random hexamers. TCRdb reanalysed the immunoSEQ multiplex PCR reads using MiXCR and keeps one entry per CDR3 protein. The sample records about 250,000 distinct CDR3 sequences, 85% to 95% being singletons. Input material: CD4+ T cells from PBMCs. These receptors were collected from a human donor with multiple sclerosis.

CDR3 in amino acids: CASSLSRVRGGYTF. The CDR3 DNA reads as TGTGCCAGCAGTTTATCGCGGGTCCGGGGTGGCTACACCTTC. This rearrangement joins TRBV28 to TRBJ1-2; no reliable D call. Germline CDR1 MDHEN, CDR2 SYDVKM. There are 14 residues in the CDR3. V lost 1 base and J 7 bases, leaving 13 bases between the germline ends.

The V call is TRBV14, the J call TRBJ1-6; no clear D. From germline, CDR1 is SGHDN and CDR2 FVKESK. The CDR3 spans 15 residues. V lost 4 bases, J lost 5 bases, and 12 bases lay in between. The CDR3 is CASSRLHSNNSPLHF. CDR3 nucleotide sequence: TGTGCCAGCAGCCGGCTTCACTCGAATAATTCACCCCTCCACTTT.

The chain employs TRBV6-5 and TRBJ1-6, with D uncertain. CDR3 length equals 14 residues. In germline, CDR1 is MNHEY, CDR2 SVGAGI. Trimming left V 5 bases short and J 10 bases short, with 15 bases between. The CDR3 sequence is CASSDGRFGSPLHF. The CDR3 nucleotides are TGTGCCAGCAGTGATGGGAGGTTTGGCTCACCCCTCCACTTT.

The count of this clonotype is one. One end of the junction does not line up with germline, which may come from a read error. V and J are TRBV29-1 and TRBJ2-6, with D hard to call. The CDR3 has 12 residues. CDR1 is SQVTM and CDR2 is ANQGSEA in the germline V gene. CDR3 nucleotides: TGCAGCGCTGAAACTGGGGCCAACGTCCTGACTTTC. Translating it yields CSAETGANVLTF.

This chain links TRBV12-3 or TRBV12-4 with TRBJ2-4, with 9 bases matching TRBD1. The CDR3 runs to 15 residues. J was trimmed by 0 bases and V by 6 bases; bases with no gene match: 3. In DNA form, the CDR3 reads TGTGCCAGCAGCGGACAGGGGTTAGCCAAAAACATTCAGTACTTC. Its translation: CASSGQGLAKNIQYF.

The chain couples TRBV7-3 to TRBJ1-2, with a weak D call TRBD1 (6 bases). Germline V gene sequence: CDR1 SGHTA, CDR2 FQGTGA. V lost 5 bases to trimming and J lost 6 bases, with 13 bases between them. The CDR3 covers 13 residues. This CDR3 reads CASSMDSRDGYTF. For the CDR3, the DNA is TGTGCCAGCAGCATGGACAGTCGGGATGGCTACACCTTC. Full variable domain (rest looked up from reference TRBV7-3 and TRBJ1-2): GAGVSQTPSNKVTEKGKYVELRCDPISGHTALYWYRQSLGQGPEFLIYFQGTGAADDSGLPNDRFFAVRPEGSVSTLKIQRTERGDSAVYLCASSMDSRDGYTFGSGTRLTVV.

V and J are TRBV5-1 and TRBJ1-1; maybe TRBD1 (5 bases). Germline CDR1 reads SGHRS; CDR2 reads YFSETQ. Trimming removed 3 bases from V and 3 bases from J, with 9 bases in between. CDR3 length: 13 amino acids. CDR3 in amino acids: CASSYQGHTEAFF. The CDR3 DNA reads TGCGCCAGCAGCTACCAGGGACACACTGAAGCTTTCTTT. The whole variable domain, filled in from reference TRBV5-1 and TRBJ1-1, reads KAGVTQTPRYLIKTRGQQVTLSCSPISGHRSVSWYQQTPGQGLQFLFEYFSETQRNKGNFPGRFSGRQFSNSRSEMNVSTLELGDSALYLCASSYQGHTEAFFGQGTRLTVV.

The chain couples TRBV2 to TRBJ2-2; no clear D gene. The CDR3 sequence is 15 residues long. With 1 base removed from V and 4 bases from J, the gap between germline ends came to 10 bases. The germline V gene encodes CDR1 SNHLY and CDR2 FYNNEI. Here the CDR3 DNA reads TGTGCCAGCAGTGAAGGGCAGAAGGGCACCGGGGAGCTGTTTTTT. The encoded protein is CASSEGQKGTGELFF.

CDR3 region: CASSPGRIYEQYF. Written as DNA, the CDR3 is TGTGCCAGCAGTCCAGGACGGATCTACGAGCAGTACTTC. The chain uses TRBV2 and TRBJ2-7; D is uncertain. Germline-derived CDR1 and CDR2 are SNHLY and FYNNEI. The V and J ends lost 5 bases and 3 bases respectively, with 11 bases between them. This CDR3 spans 13 amino acids.

The J gene is TRBJ2-3, the V gene TRBV24-1; unclear D gene. The CDR3 is made up of 17 amino acids. CDR1 and CDR2 (germline): KGHDR, SFDVKD. Deletions cut 5 bases from V and 1 base from J, with 18 bases between. CDR3 nucleotides: TGTGCCACCAGTGCTACCTGGCCCGATTCGCGCACAGATACGCAGTATTTT. It encodes CATSATWPDSRTDTQYF.

The count of this clonotype is one. The genes are TRBV20-1 and TRBJ2-1; 10 nucleotides agree with TRBD2. Germline assignment: CDR1 DFQATT and CDR2 SNEGSKA (reference sequence). The CDR3 length is 15 residues. V shed 3 bases, J shed 3 bases, and the junction held 5 bases outside the gene matches. The CDR3 coding sequence is TGCAGTGCTAGCACTAGCGGGGTATTCTACAATGAGCAGTTCTTC. Residues: CSASTSGVFYNEQFF.

The gene calls are TRBV29-1 and TRBJ1-4; 9 positions match TRBD1. The V gene end was trimmed by 4 bases and the J gene end by 8 bases; junction bases not matched to a gene: 5. The length of the CDR3 is 13 residues. Germline V lookup: CDR1 SQVTM, CDR2 ANQGSEA. The CDR3 DNA follows: TGCAGCGTTGCCGGGACAGGGATAGAAAAACTGTTTTTT. As protein: CSVAGTGIEKLFF.

The chain's CDR3 is CASSRPGLAGGYNEQFF. CDR3 DNA: TGTGCCAGCAGTCGACCGGGACTAGCGGGAGGTTACAATGAGCAGTTCTTC. The genes are TRBV6-1 and TRBJ2-1, with 15 nucleotides matching TRBD2. V shed 5 bases, J shed 4 bases, and the junction held 6 bases outside the gene matches. The CDR3 sequence is 17 residues long. Germline-derived CDR1 and CDR2 are MNHNS and SASEGT.

There are a few counts of this clonotype. CDR3 region: CSARDDRRNYGYTF. In nucleotides, the CDR3 is TGCAGTGCTAGAGACGACAGGCGGAACTATGGCTACACCTTC. V gene TRBV20-1 combines with J gene TRBJ1-2; TRBD1 is a possible D gene (6 bases). With 0 bases removed from V and 2 bases from J, the gap between germline ends came to 10 bases. The CDR3 spans 14 residues. Germline-derived CDR1 and CDR2 are DFQATT and SNEGSKA (reference sequence).

This chain uses TRBV27 with TRBJ1-3, with a tentative D call TRBD1 (6 bases). The germline gives CDR1 MNHEY, CDR2 SMNVEV (reference sequence). Deletions cut 5 bases from V and 5 bases from J, with 22 bases between. The CDR3 has 17 amino acids. CDR3 coding DNA: TGTGCCAGCAGTACACTCCAGGGGCTCAAGGGGAGAAACACCATATATTTT. Translation: CASSTLQGLKGRNTIYF.